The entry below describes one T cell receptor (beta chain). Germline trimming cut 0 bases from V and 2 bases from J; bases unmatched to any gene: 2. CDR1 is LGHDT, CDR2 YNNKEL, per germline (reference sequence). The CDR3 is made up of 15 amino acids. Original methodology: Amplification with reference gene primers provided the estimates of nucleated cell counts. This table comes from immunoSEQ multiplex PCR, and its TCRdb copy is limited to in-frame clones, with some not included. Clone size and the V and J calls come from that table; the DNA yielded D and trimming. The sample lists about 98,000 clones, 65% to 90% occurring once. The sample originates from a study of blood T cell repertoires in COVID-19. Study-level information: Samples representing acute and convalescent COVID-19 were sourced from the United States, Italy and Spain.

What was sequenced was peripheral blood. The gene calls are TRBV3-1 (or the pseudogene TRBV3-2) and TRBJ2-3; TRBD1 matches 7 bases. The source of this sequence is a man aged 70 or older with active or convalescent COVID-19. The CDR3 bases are TGTGCCAGCAGCCAAGAACAGGGGCCCACAGATACGCAGTATTTT. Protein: CASSQEQGPTDTQYF.